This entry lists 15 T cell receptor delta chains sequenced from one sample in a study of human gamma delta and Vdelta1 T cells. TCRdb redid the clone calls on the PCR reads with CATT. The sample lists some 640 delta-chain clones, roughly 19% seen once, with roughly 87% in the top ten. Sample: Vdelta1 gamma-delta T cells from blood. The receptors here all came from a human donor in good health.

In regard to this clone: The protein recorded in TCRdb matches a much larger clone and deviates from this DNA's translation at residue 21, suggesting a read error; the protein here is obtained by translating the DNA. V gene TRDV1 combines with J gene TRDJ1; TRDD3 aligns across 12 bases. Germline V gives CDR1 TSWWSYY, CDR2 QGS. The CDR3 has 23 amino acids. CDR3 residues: CALGPPRPPLYWGILRYTDKPIF. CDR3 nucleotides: TGTGCTCTTGGGCCACCTAGACCGCCTCTGTACTGGGGGATACTGAGGTACACCGATAAACCCATCTTT.

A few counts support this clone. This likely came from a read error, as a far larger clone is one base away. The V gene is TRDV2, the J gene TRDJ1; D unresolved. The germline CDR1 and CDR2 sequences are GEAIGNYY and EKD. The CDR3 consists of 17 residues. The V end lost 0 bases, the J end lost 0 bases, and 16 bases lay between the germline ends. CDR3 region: CACDTVNVREYTDKLIF. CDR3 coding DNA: TGTGCCTGTGACACCGTAAACGTGAGAGAATACACCGATAAACTCATCTTT.

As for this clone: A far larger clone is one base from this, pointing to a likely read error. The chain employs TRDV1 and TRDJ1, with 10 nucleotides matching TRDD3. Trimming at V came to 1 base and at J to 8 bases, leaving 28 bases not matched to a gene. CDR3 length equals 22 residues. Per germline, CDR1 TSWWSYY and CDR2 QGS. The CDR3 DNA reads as TGTGCTCTTGGGGAACCGAATCCTTCCTCCCCTCGAGGCTGGGGGATAAGCCCGAAACTCATCTTT. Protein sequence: CALGEPNPSSPRGWGISPKLIF.

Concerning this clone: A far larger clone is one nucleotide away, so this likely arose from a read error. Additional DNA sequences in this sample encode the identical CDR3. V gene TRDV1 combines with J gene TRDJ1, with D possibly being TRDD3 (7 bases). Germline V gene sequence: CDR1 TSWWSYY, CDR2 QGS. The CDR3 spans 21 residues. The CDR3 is CALGELGPSHAPGGATDKLIF. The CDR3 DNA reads TGTGCTCTTGGGGAACTAGGGCCTTCCCACGCACCTGGGGGTGCCACCGATAAACTAATCTTT.

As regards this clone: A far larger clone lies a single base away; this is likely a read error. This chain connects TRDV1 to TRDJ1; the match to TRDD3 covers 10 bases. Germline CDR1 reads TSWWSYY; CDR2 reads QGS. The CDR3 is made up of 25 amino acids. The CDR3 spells CALGELVFVGAARTGGLYYTDKPIF. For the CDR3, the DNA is TGTGCTCTTGGGGAACTAGTCTTCGTCGGAGCGGCCCGTACTGGGGGATTGTACTACACCGATAAACCCATCTTT.

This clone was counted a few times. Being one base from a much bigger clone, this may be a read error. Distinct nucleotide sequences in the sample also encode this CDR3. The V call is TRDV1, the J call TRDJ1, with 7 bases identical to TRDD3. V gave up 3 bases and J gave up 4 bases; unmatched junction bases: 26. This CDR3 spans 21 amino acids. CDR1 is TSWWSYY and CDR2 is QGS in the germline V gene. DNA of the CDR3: TGTGCTCTTGGGGAGCGATGGGGGCCCCCCGGTACTGGGGACCTTCTCGATAAACTCATCTTT. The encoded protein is CALGERWGPPGTGDLLDKLIF.

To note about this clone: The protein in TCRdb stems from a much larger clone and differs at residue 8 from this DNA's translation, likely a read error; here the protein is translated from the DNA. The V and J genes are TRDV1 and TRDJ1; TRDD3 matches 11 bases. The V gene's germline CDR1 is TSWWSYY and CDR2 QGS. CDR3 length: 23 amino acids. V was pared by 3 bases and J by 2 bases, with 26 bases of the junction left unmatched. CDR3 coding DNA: TGTGCTCTTGGGGACGCGGGTTATCCTACCGTTGGGGGATACGCCGTTGTGACCGATAAACTCATCTTT. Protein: CALGDAGYPTVGGYAVVTDKLIF.

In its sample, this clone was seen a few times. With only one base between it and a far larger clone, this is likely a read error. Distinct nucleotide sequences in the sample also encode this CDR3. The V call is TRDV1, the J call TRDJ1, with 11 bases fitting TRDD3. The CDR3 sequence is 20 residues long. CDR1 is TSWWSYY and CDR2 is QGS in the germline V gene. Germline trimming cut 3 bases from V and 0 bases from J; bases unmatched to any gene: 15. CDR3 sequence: CALGELTTPYWGIYTDKLIF. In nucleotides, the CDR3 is TGTGCTCTTGGGGAGCTAACGACTCCGTACTGGGGGATATACACCGATAAACTCATCTTT.

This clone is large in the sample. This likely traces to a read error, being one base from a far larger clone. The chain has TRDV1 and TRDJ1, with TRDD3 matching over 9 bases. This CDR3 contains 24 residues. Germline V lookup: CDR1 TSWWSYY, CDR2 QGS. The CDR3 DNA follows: TGTGCTCTTGGGGAGTCCCTCCCTCTTCCGGGCTACTGGGGGACTTACTCTTACACCGATAAACCCATCTTT. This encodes CALGESLPLPGYWGTYSYTDKPIF.

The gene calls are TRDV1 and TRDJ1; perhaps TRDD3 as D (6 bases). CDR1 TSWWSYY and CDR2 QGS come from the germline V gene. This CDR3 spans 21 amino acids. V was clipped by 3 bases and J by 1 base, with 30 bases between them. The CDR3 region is CALGESLPLPGYLGVTDKLIF. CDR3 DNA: TGTGCTCTTGGGGAGTCCCTCCCTCTTCCGGGCTACTTGGGGGTCACCGATAAACTCATCTTT.

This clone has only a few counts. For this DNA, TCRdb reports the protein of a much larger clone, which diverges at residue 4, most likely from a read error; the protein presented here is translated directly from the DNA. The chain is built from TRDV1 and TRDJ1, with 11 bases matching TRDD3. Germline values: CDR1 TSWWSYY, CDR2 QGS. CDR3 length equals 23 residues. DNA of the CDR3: TGTGCTCTTTGGGACGCGGGTCATCCTACCGTTGGGGGATACGCCGTTGTGACCGATAAACTCATCTTT. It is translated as CALWDAGHPTVGGYAVVTDKLIF.

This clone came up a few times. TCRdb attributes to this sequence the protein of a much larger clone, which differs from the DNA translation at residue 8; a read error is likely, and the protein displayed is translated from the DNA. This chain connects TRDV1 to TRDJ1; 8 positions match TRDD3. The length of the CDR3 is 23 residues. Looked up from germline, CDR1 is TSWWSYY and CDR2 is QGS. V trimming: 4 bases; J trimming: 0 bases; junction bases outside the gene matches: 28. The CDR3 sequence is CALGAASCPEHGGLAVYTDKLIF. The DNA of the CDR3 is TGTGCTCTTGGGGCTGCTTCCTGCCCGGAACATGGGGGATTAGCAGTGTACACCGATAAACTCATCTTT.

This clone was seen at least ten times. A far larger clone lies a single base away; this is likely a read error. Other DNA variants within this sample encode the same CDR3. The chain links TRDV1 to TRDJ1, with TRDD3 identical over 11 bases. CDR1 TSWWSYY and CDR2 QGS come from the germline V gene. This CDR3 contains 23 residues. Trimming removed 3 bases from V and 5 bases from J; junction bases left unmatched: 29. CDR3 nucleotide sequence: TGTGCTCTTGGGGACGCGGGTCATCCTACCGTTGGGGGATACGCCGTTGTGACTGATAAACTCATCTTT. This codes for CALGDAGHPTVGGYAVVTDKLIF.

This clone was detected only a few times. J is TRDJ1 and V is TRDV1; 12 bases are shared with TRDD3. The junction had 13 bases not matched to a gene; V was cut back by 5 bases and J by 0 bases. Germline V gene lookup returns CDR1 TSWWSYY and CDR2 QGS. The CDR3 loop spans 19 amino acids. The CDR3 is CALGQPWGIRITYTDKLIF. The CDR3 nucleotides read TGTGCTCTTGGGCAACCCTGGGGGATACGGATTACGTACACCGATAAACTCATCTTT.

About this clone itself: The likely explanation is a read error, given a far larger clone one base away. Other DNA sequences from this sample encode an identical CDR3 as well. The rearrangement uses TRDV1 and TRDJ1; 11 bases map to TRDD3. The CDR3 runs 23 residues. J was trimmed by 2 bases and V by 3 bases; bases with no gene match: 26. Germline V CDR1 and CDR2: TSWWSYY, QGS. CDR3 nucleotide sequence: TGTGCTCTTGGGGACGCGGGTCACCCTACCGTTGGGGGATACGCCGTTGTGACCGATAAACTCATCTTT. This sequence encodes CALGDAGHPTVGGYAVVTDKLIF.